This T cell receptor beta chain is drawn from a study of blood T cell repertoires in COVID-19 (dated by TCRdb to 2020 to 2021). For the study in its entirety: Collaborator samples came from the United States, Italy and Spain and covered acute and convalescent phases of COVID-19. The prospective study material was composed of cDNA or gDNA derived from T cells, B-cell-depleted T cells, or PBMCs. Subjects who had been exposed to COVID-19, were actively infected with it, or had recovered from it provided the deeply sampled blood TCRbeta repertoires that made up the dataset. The repertoires were released in a freely available public database intended as a resource for research on the immune response to SARS-CoV-2. The samples were drawn from two sources: the first 160 participants of the ongoing ImmuneRACE study, and 1,200 or so subjects contributed by 6 global collaborators. Nearly every sample came with metadata listing a de-identified subject ID, COVID-19 status, age in years and sex. HLA class I and class II types, where available, came from metadata supplied by the sample provider rather than from assay-based typing.

TCRbeta CDR3 regions were amplified from genomic DNA by means of the immunoSEQ Assay, a bias-controlled multiplex PCR. Per the authors' processing: Within the assay, amplification of reference gene primers was used to estimate how many nucleated cells each sample contained. Sequence reads were collapsed and filtered to measure the absolute abundance of every unique TCRbeta CDR3 rearrangement. For each sample, productive Simpson clonality was calculated as the square root of Simpson's diversity index across productive rearrangements. In its TCRdb copy, this immuneACCESS table keeps in-frame sequences only and misses some clones. Where compared with another copy, unresolved V genes explain less than half of these, and the others have no known cause. V and J calls and clone size are those listed in that table; D and trimming were worked out from the DNA. This sample has under 250,000 clones in its table, and about 80% of those were observed once. 2.5% of the sample is in the top ten clones.

Notes on this clone: Its antigen is currently not known. The sample holds no much larger clone one base away, and base qualities are not on file.

Each collaborating institution followed its own protocols to collect whole blood in K2EDTA tubes. For TCRbeta analysis, collaborators shipped samples in one of three forms: frozen whole blood, isolated PBMCs, or DNA extracted from either of those sample types. The research as a whole found: Clinical and demographic metadata were provided uncurated, with the amount varying by source and participant.

The TCR comes from a woman between 40 and 50 years old with active or convalescent COVID-19. The source material was peripheral blood.

CDR3 loop: CSVRRGTYNEQFF. The DNA sequence is as follows: TGCAGCGTTCGGCGGGGGACCTACAATGAGCAGTTCTTC. Here the chain combines TRBV29-1 and TRBJ2-1; 7 bases in between match TRBD2. Its CDR3 holds 13 amino acids, cysteine through phenylalanine. CDR3 DNA is the only sequence kept; it has 39 bases, read in frame from the first base. For this chain, trimming is 5 bases at the V end and 2 bases at the J end, and the number of junction bases without a gene match is 3. CDR1 and CDR2 (SQVTM, ANQGSEA) derive from the germline V gene.